Sequencing of this T cell receptor beta chain was carried out in a study of cytomegalovirus exposure and HLA in healthy donors. Looking at the study overall: Unique TCR beta sequences numbering about 100 million came from about 179 million T cells in an earlier analysis.

Study-wide findings and caveats: In a later analysis, at a false discovery rate of 0.05, roughly 17,000 TCR beta sequences matched HLA alleles. Under in vitro conditions, a few CMV-associated chains were confirmed as specific for CMV antigens.

Both 60 Vbeta primers and 13 Jbeta primers went into the PCR. Here immunoSEQ multiplex PCR was the method, and the copy in TCRdb shows in-frame clones only, minus some. The sample shows over 150,000 clones, under 90% of them seen only once. This clone has just a few counts. What it binds is unknown. Germline CDR1 and CDR2: SGDLS and YYNGEE. The CDR3 has 14 amino acids. V gave up 4 bases and J gave up 2 bases, with 13 bases separating them. This TCR came from a man aged 25-45 years in good health and CMV-seropositive. V is TRBV9 and J is TRBJ2-7; possibly TRBD2 for D (5 bases). The sample comprised PBMCs. CDR3 sequence: CASSPSSGTYEQYF. CDR3 DNA: TGTGCCAGCAGCCCATCAAGCGGAACCTACGAGCAGTACTTC.